The 23 T cell receptor beta chains below were found in one sample sequenced in a study of blood T cells in healthy people across ages. A J-beta primer mix and a sample-barcoded 5' primer were used in a second PCR of roughly 7 to 12 cycles. Each CDR3 protein gets one entry after TCRdb re-called the 5' RACE reads with MiXCR. Of more than 800,000 distinct CDR3 sequences listed, around 26% were seen once; the top ten hold 15% to 20%. The sample taken for sequencing was blood. Receptors were obtained from an elderly woman in good health.

On this clonotype itself: A single base separates this from a much larger clone, so it may be a read error. The genes are TRBV7-9 and TRBJ2-1, with D possibly being TRBD1 or TRBD2 (7 bases each). The CDR3 extends over 16 amino acids. CDR1 SEHNR and CDR2 FQNEAQ come from the germline V gene (reference sequence). The germline V and J ends were trimmed by 7 bases and 7 bases, with 23 bases remaining between them. The CDR3 protein is CASIYMTRQGGNEQFF. The CDR3 region has the DNA TGTGCCAGCATCTACATGACGAGACAGGGAGGGAATGAGCAGTTCTTC.

This clonotype was counted at least ten times. V and J are TRBV6-2 or TRBV6-3 and TRBJ2-1, with 8 bases aligning to TRBD1. Germline V gene sequence: CDR1 MNHEY, CDR2 SVGEGT. The junction had 7 bases not matched to a gene; V was cut back by 4 bases and J by 2 bases. This CDR3 spans 16 amino acids. Here the CDR3 reads CASSFSDRGPYNEQFF. The CDR3 DNA reads TGTGCCAGCAGTTTCAGTGACAGGGGTCCCTACAATGAGCAGTTCTTC.

This clonotype was seen more than once but under ten times. The chain uses TRBV7-2 and TRBJ2-1, with 7 bases fitting TRBD2. This CDR3 has 16 amino acids. The trim removed 5 bases at V and 8 bases at J, leaving 15 bases unmatched. Germline V gene lookup returns CDR1 SGHTA and CDR2 FQGNSA. The CDR3 region has the DNA TGTGCCAGCAGCCGTGACAGCGGGGACCTCGCGGATGAGCAGTTCTTC. This encodes CASSRDSGDLADEQFF.

This clonotype occurred many times. The gene calls are TRBV9 and TRBJ2-3; TRBD1 matches at 7 bases. The CDR3 runs to 14 residues. J was trimmed by 4 bases and V by 4 bases; bases with no gene match: 6. Germline V CDR1 and CDR2: SGDLS, YYNGEE. CDR3: CASSRRGTADTQYF. CDR3 bases: TGTGCCAGCAGCAGAAGAGGGACAGCAGATACGCAGTATTTT.

The chain recombines TRBV14 with TRBJ1-3; no firm D call. The CDR3 length is 12 residues. V lost 2 bases and J lost 3, with 2 bases in between. Germline V gene lookup returns CDR1 SGHDN and CDR2 FVKESK. CDR3 DNA sequence: TGTGCCAGCAGCCAATTTGGAAACACCATATATTTT. It translates to CASSQFGNTIYF. Together with reference TRBV14 and TRBJ1-3, the CDR3 gives the full variable domain: EAGVTQFPSHSVIEKGQTVTLRCDPISGHDNLYWYRRVMGKEIKFLLHFVKESKQDESGMPNNRFLAERTGGTYSTLKVQPAELEDSGVYFCASSQFGNTIYFGEGSWLTVV.

This rearrangement joins TRBV6-2 or TRBV6-3 to TRBJ1-1, with TRBD1 matching over 11 bases. CDR1 and CDR2 from the germline V gene are MNHEY and SVGEGT. The CDR3 runs 14 residues. J was trimmed by 4 bases and V by 6 bases; bases with no gene match: 4. DNA of the CDR3: TGTGCCAGCAGACCGGGACAGGGGGGCACTGAAGCTTTCTTT. Residues: CASRPGQGGTEAFF.

The rearrangement joins TRBV7-3 to TRBJ2-3; 9 nucleotides match TRBD2. Germline loops: CDR1 SGHTA, CDR2 FQGTGA. The V segment lost 5 bases and the J segment 0 bases; nucleotides outside the gene matches: 6. The CDR3 loop spans 16 amino acids. CDR3 DNA: TGTGCCAGCAGCATGGGACTAGCTGTCAGCACAGATACGCAGTATTTT. Amino acids: CASSMGLAVSTDTQYF.

The chain carries TRBV6-6 and TRBJ2-7; the D gene could be TRBD1 or TRBD2 (6 bases each). CDR1 MNHNY and CDR2 SVGAGI come from the germline V gene (reference sequence). V was clipped by 9 bases and J by 1 base, with 16 bases between them. The CDR3 runs 14 residues. The CDR3 sequence is CASWGARRSYEQYF. The CDR3 DNA sequence: TGTGCCAGTTGGGGGGCGCGGCGTTCCTACGAGCAGTACTTC.

In its sample, this clonotype was seen many times. The chain uses TRBV4-3 and TRBJ2-1, with TRBD2 matching 10 bases. The CDR3 has 18 amino acids. J lost 0 bases, V lost 0 bases, and 5 bases had no gene match. CDR1 and CDR2 (germline): LGHNA, YSLEER. DNA for the CDR3: TGCGCCAGCAGCCAAGATCCACTAGCGGGGAGCTCCTACAATGAGCAGTTCTTC. Its translation: CASSQDPLAGSSYNEQFF.

For this clonotype: This likely comes from a read error, as the CDR3 has no conserved phenylalanine or tryptophan at its end. The chain has TRBV12-3 or TRBV12-4 and TRBJ2-3, with D perhaps matching TRBD2 (5 bases). V dropped 5 bases and J dropped 4 bases, with 16 bases sitting between them. CDR3 size: 15 residues. CDR3 DNA sequence: TGTGCCAGCAGTCTTCGGGGAGCTCGCGCAGATACGCAGTATTCT. Its protein product is CASSLRGARADTQYS.

This rearrangement joins TRBV9 to TRBJ2-1, with D perhaps TRBD1 (6 bases). Trimming pared 3 bases from V and 7 bases from J, leaving 14 bases between. From germline, CDR1 is SGDLS and CDR2 YYNGEE. This CDR3 is 14 amino acids long. CDR3 amino acids: CASSDRVVTNEQFF. The CDR3 DNA reads as TGTGCCAGCAGCGACAGGGTGGTGACGAATGAGCAGTTCTTC.

With respect to this clonotype: A much larger clone lies one base from this, so it may be a read error. The chain has TRBV6-2 or TRBV6-3 and TRBJ2-5; D uncertain. Per germline, CDR1 MNHEY and CDR2 SVGEGT. V was pared by 6 bases and J by 11 bases, with 19 bases between. The CDR3 is made up of 13 amino acids. In nucleotides, the CDR3 is TGTGCCAGCAGGCCCGGATCCTGGGATGAGCAGTACTTC. This sequence encodes CASRPGSWDEQYF.

This clonotype was recorded a few times. The rearrangement uses TRBV10-3 and TRBJ2-5; D uncertain. V was pared by 10 bases and J by 0 bases, with 15 bases between. The CDR3 sequence is 14 residues long. CDR1 ENHRY and CDR2 SYGVKD come from the germline V gene. CDR3 region: CATCVPVYQETQYF. CDR3 in DNA: TGTGCCACTTGTGTTCCCGTGTACCAAGAGACCCAGTACTTC.

The chain links TRBV29-1 to TRBJ1-1, with 7 bases identical to TRBD1. V was clipped by 2 bases and J by 6 bases; unmatched bases: 12. Germline loops: CDR1 SQVTM, CDR2 ANQGSEA. This CDR3 has 15 residues. CDR3 in DNA: TGCAGCGTTGAAAGGAGACAGGGAGAGGGAGCTGAAGCTTTCTTT. This codes for CSVERRQGEGAEAFF.

This clonotype showed up many times. The chain has TRBV21-1 and TRBJ2-7; TRBD1 is the table's D call and was not checked against the DNA. TRBV21-1 is listed as a pseudogene. This CDR3 is built from 17 residues. This CDR3 is CASSKATPTGATYEQYF. The CDR3 bases are TGTGCCAGCAGCAAAGCCACGCCGACAGGGGCCACCTACGAGCAGTACTTC.

J is TRBJ1-6 and V is TRBV30; D is ambiguous. The CDR3 loop spans 12 amino acids. Germline lookup yields CDR1 GTSNPN and CDR2 SVGIG (reference sequence). Trimming removed 2 bases from V and 9 bases from J, with 8 bases in between. The CDR3 is CAWSMTSSPLHF. In DNA form, the CDR3 reads TGTGCCTGGAGTATGACGAGTTCACCCCTCCACTTT.

The rearrangement links TRBV20-1 to TRBJ2-7; a possible D gene is TRBD1 (6 bases). V lost 0 bases to trimming and J lost 1 base, with 13 bases between them. Germline V gene lookup returns CDR1 DFQATT and CDR2 SNEGSKA (reference sequence). This CDR3 comprises 15 residues. The CDR3 sequence is CSARDLGGPSYEQYF. The CDR3 DNA reads TGCAGTGCTAGAGATCTTGGGGGCCCTTCCTACGAGCAGTACTTC.

This clonotype was seen a few times. The chain links TRBV30 to TRBJ1-5; D is uncertain. The V and J ends lost 1 base and 9 bases respectively, with 13 bases between them. This CDR3 has 13 residues. Germline V gene data show CDR1 as GTSNPN and CDR2 as SVGIG (reference sequence). In DNA, the CDR3 is TGTGCCTGGAGTGGGGCCGCCTTTGGGCCCCAGCATTTT. Protein: CAWSGAAFGPQHF. Full variable domain (rest looked up from reference TRBV30 and TRBJ1-5): SQTIHQWPATLVQPVGSPLSLECTVEGTSNPNLYWYRQAAGRGLQLLFYSVGIGQISSEVPQNLSASRPQDRQFILSSKKLLLSDSGFYLCAWSGAAFGPQHFGDGTRLSIL.

This clonotype was counted a few times. The rearrangement links TRBV3-1 to TRBJ2-1; no clear D gene. The CDR3 is made up of 12 amino acids. V dropped 2 bases and J dropped 9 bases, with 8 bases sitting between them. Germline CDR1 LGHDT, CDR2 YNNKEL (reference sequence). The CDR3 loop reads CASSQYRAEQFF. The CDR3 DNA reads as TGTGCCAGCAGCCAATACCGGGCTGAGCAGTTCTTC.

This clonotype was observed once. Being one base from a much bigger clone, this may be a read error. The chain joins TRBV6-2 or TRBV6-3 to TRBJ2-3; 8 bases fit TRBD2. This CDR3 spans 15 amino acids. The germline V gene encodes CDR1 MNHEY and CDR2 SVGEGT. The junction had 16 bases not matched to a gene; V was cut back by 10 bases and J by 7 bases. CDR3 sequence: CATSPLAVLSYTQYF. The CDR3 bases are TGTGCCACCTCACCACTAGCGGTGCTCTCATATACGCAGTATTTT.

As for this clonotype: A much larger clone differs by one base, so this may be a read error. The chain combines TRBV12-3 or TRBV12-4 with TRBJ2-3, with a weak D call TRBD2 (5 bases). The length of the CDR3 is 17 residues. Deletions cut 5 bases from V and 0 bases from J, with 18 bases between. CDR3 residues: CASSLGGGGQSTDTQYF. CDR3 bases: TGTGCCAGCAGTCTTGGCGGTGGCGGGCAGAGCACAGATACGCAGTATTTT.

The gene calls are TRBV30 and TRBJ2-3; TRBD2 might be the D (6 bases). Deletions cut 2 bases from V and 1 base from J, with 13 bases between. The CDR3 consists of 15 residues. Germline assignment: CDR1 GTSNPN and CDR2 SVGIG (reference sequence). DNA of the CDR3: TGTGCCTGGAGTCCCGGCTCGGGGGGCACAGATACGCAGTATTTT. It yields the protein CAWSPGSGGTDTQYF.

The chain combines TRBV29-1 with TRBJ1-5, with 7 bases identical to TRBD1. This CDR3 region has 14 residues. After removal of 7 bases from V and 0 bases from J, the junction contained 6 bases not matched to a gene. Per the germline V gene, CDR1 is SQVTM and CDR2 is ANQGSEA. The CDR3: CSASTGDSNQPQHF. In nucleotides, the CDR3 is TGCAGCGCCTCCACAGGGGATAGCAATCAGCCCCAGCATTTT.